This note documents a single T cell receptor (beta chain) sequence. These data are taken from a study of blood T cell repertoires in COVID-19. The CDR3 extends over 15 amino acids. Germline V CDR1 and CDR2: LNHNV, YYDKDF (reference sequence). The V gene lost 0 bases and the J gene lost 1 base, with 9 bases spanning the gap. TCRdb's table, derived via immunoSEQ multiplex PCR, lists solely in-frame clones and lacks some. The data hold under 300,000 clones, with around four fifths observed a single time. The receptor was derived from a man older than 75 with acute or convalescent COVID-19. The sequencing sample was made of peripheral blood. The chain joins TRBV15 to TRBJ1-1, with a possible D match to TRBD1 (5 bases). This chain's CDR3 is CATSRDGAANTEAFF. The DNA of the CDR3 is TGTGCCACCAGCAGAGATGGGGCAGCGAACACTGAAGCTTTCTTT. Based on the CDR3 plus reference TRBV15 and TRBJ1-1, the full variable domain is DAMVIQNPRYQVTQFGKPVTLSCSQTLNHNVMYWYQQKSSQAPKLLFHYYDKDFNNEADTPDNFQSRRPNTSFCFLDIRSPGLGDTAMYLCATSRDGAANTEAFFGQGTRLTVV.